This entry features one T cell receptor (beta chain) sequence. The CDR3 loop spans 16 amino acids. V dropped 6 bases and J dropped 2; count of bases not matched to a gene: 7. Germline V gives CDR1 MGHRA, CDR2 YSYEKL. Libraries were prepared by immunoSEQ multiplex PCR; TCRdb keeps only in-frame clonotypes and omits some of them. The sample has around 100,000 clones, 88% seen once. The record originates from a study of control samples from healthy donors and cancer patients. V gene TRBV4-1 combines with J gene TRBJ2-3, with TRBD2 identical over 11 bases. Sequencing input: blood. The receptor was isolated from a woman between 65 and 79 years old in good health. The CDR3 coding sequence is TGCGCCAGCAGGGAGGAGACTAGCGGGGCCACAGATACGCAGTATTTT. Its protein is CASREETSGATDTQYF.